The rows below give T cell receptor beta chains drawn from one sample of a study of blood T cell repertoires in COVID-19. Clones were sequenced by immunoSEQ multiplex PCR, and TCRdb holds only the in-frame ones, with some missing. The sample has approximately 230,000 clones; just over 85% are singletons. Sequencing used peripheral blood. These receptors all stem from a man younger than 45 who had recovered from COVID-19. Each CDR3 is given with its conserved first and last residue. Fields, in order: D gene, J gene, clone size, V gene, CDR3 DNA, CDR3 protein. The D gene is left open where the match is weak. Size tells how often a clone was seen (once, few, many) or the class of an expanded clone, and some rows leave it out.

d_gene: TRBD2; j_gene: TRBJ2-3; abundance: once; v_gene: TRBV6-5; CDR3nt: TGTGCCAGCAGTTCTCTAGCGGGCGGCACAGATACGCAGTATTTT; CDR3aa: CASSSLAGGTDTQYF
d_gene: TRBD1; j_gene: TRBJ1-4; abundance: once; v_gene: TRBV4-3; CDR3nt: TGCGCCAGCAGCCAACGACAGGGGGGGGATGAAAAACTGTTTTTT; CDR3aa: CASSQRQGGDEKLFF
d_gene: .; j_gene: TRBJ1-5; abundance: .; v_gene: TRBV6-5; CDR3nt: TGTGCCAGCAGTTCAGAGGTGAGGGGCAATCAGCCCCAGCATTTT; CDR3aa: CASSSEVRGNQPQHF
d_gene: TRBD1; j_gene: TRBJ2-7; abundance: few; v_gene: TRBV9; CDR3nt: TGTGCCAGCAGCGCACAGGGGGCGCTTGGCGAGCAGTACTTC; CDR3aa: CASSAQGALGEQYF
d_gene: TRBD2; j_gene: TRBJ2-7; abundance: .; v_gene: TRBV2; CDR3nt: TGTGCCAGCAGTGAAGTCAGGCTAGCGGGGGGAAGGTACGAGCAGTACTTC; CDR3aa: CASSEVRLAGGRYEQYF
d_gene: .; j_gene: TRBJ1-2; abundance: .; v_gene: TRBV7-9; CDR3nt: TGTGCCAGCAGCTTCGACAGTGACTTTAACTATGGCTACACCTTC; CDR3aa: CASSFDSDFNYGYTF
d_gene: TRBD2; j_gene: TRBJ2-3; abundance: .; v_gene: TRBV30; CDR3nt: TGTGCCTGGAGTGCCCTAGCGGGGGCCACAGATACGCAGTATTTT; CDR3aa: CAWSALAGATDTQYF
d_gene: .; j_gene: TRBJ1-5; abundance: .; v_gene: TRBV4-1; CDR3nt: TGCGCCAGCAGCCTCCAGGGAGGAAGCAATCAGCCCCAGCATTTT; CDR3aa: CASSLQGGSNQPQHF
d_gene: .; j_gene: TRBJ1-1; abundance: .; v_gene: TRBV3-1/TRBV3-2; CDR3nt: TGTGCCAGCAGCCCCCGATTGGGGGCGCAGACTGAAGCTTTCTTT; CDR3aa: CASSPRLGAQTEAFF
d_gene: .; j_gene: TRBJ2-7; abundance: large; v_gene: TRBV4-3; CDR3nt: TGCGCCAGCAGCCCAGGGCCCTGGGGGGACGAGCAGTACTTC; CDR3aa: CASSPGPWGDEQYF
d_gene: .; j_gene: TRBJ2-4; abundance: .; v_gene: TRBV6-2/TRBV6-3; CDR3nt: TGTGCCAGCAGTTACCCTACAGTGGGCAGGGGCTTGAGGGACATTCAGTACTTC; CDR3aa: CASSYPTVGRGLRDIQYF
d_gene: TRBD1; j_gene: TRBJ1-2; abundance: .; v_gene: TRBV5-5; CDR3nt: TGTGCCAGCAGCTTGAGTAGGGGGCTTTCCTCGGGTGGCTACACCTTC; CDR3aa: CASSLSRGLSSGGYTF
d_gene: .; j_gene: TRBJ1-2; abundance: .; v_gene: TRBV19; CDR3nt: TGTGCCAGTAGTGCCGACAGATACTATGGCTACACCTTC; CDR3aa: CASSADRYYGYTF
d_gene: TRBD2; j_gene: TRBJ2-3; abundance: .; v_gene: TRBV3-1/TRBV3-2; CDR3nt: TGTGCCAGCAGCCAAGCGGGGGGGACCACAGATACGCAGTATTTT; CDR3aa: CASSQAGGTTDTQYF
d_gene: .; j_gene: TRBJ1-2; abundance: once; v_gene: TRBV6-6; CDR3nt: TGTGCCAGCAGTCCCCGACCCGAGGGCGGCTACACCTTC; CDR3aa: CASSPRPEGGYTF
d_gene: .; j_gene: TRBJ2-5; abundance: .; v_gene: TRBV14; CDR3nt: TGTGCCAGCAGCCAACTTCAAGAGACCCAGTACTTC; CDR3aa: CASSQLQETQYF
d_gene: TRBD2; j_gene: TRBJ2-1; abundance: .; v_gene: TRBV4-3; CDR3nt: TGCGCCAGCAGCCGGCTGACTAGCCTAGGCTACAATGAGCAGTTCTTC; CDR3aa: CASSRLTSLGYNEQFF
d_gene: .; j_gene: TRBJ1-3; abundance: .; v_gene: TRBV6-1; CDR3nt: TGTGCCAGCAGTGATCCCCATTTGACTCCAAGAGGCACCATATATTTT; CDR3aa: CASSDPHLTPRGTIYF
d_gene: .; j_gene: TRBJ1-1; abundance: .; v_gene: TRBV2; CDR3nt: TGTGCCAGCAGTGAACGGGGTCCGCGCACTGAAGCTTTCTTT; CDR3aa: CASSERGPRTEAFF
d_gene: .; j_gene: TRBJ1-5; abundance: many; v_gene: TRBV19; CDR3nt: TGTGCCAGTAGTATGGTCCCAGGAAGCGGTCAGCCCCAGCATTTT; CDR3aa: CASSMVPGSGQPQHF
d_gene: TRBD2; j_gene: TRBJ2-3; abundance: .; v_gene: TRBV3-1/TRBV3-2; CDR3nt: TGTGCCAGCAGCCATAAAACTTCCGGGGGGGAAAATACGCAGTATTTT; CDR3aa: CASSHKTSGGENTQYF
d_gene: TRBD1; j_gene: TRBJ1-1; abundance: .; v_gene: TRBV6-5; CDR3nt: TGTGCCACCCATCTGAGCGAGGACAGGGCCACTGAAGCTTTCTTT; CDR3aa: CATHLSEDRATEAFF
d_gene: TRBD1; j_gene: TRBJ1-1; abundance: few; v_gene: TRBV10-3; CDR3nt: TGTGCCATCAGTGGGGTTAACAGGGGTGAAGCTTTCTTT; CDR3aa: CAISGVNRGEAFF
d_gene: TRBD1; j_gene: TRBJ2-5; abundance: .; v_gene: TRBV6-2/TRBV6-3; CDR3nt: TGTGCCAGCAGTTATGCCACAGGGGGCTTCGTAAAGACCCAGTACTTC; CDR3aa: CASSYATGGFVKTQYF
d_gene: .; j_gene: TRBJ1-1; abundance: .; v_gene: TRBV29-1; CDR3nt: TGCAGCGTGGGGCGGAACACTGAAGCTTTCTTT; CDR3aa: CSVGRNTEAFF
d_gene: TRBD1; j_gene: TRBJ2-1; abundance: .; v_gene: TRBV15; CDR3nt: TGTGCCACCAGCAGAGCTGGCCAGGGGGTATACAATGAGCAGTTCTTC; CDR3aa: CATSRAGQGVYNEQFF
d_gene: TRBD1; j_gene: TRBJ1-2; abundance: few; v_gene: TRBV5-1; CDR3nt: TGCGCCAGCAGCTTGGAGTGGACAGGGACCTATGGCTACACCTTC; CDR3aa: CASSLEWTGTYGYTF
d_gene: .; j_gene: TRBJ1-5; abundance: .; v_gene: TRBV6-5; CDR3nt: TGTGCCAGCAGCCTTGACGCACGGGGGCCCCAGCATTTT; CDR3aa: CASSLDARGPQHF
d_gene: .; j_gene: TRBJ1-6; abundance: .; v_gene: TRBV11-2; CDR3nt: TGTGCCAGCAGCTCTCTCGACAGGCCGTCACGCCTCCACTTT; CDR3aa: CASSSLDRPSRLHF
d_gene: .; j_gene: TRBJ2-2; abundance: .; v_gene: TRBV29-1; CDR3nt: TGCAGCGTTCAGAACACCGGGGAGCTGTTTTTT; CDR3aa: CSVQNTGELFF
d_gene: TRBD2; j_gene: TRBJ2-1; abundance: .; v_gene: TRBV4-3; CDR3nt: TGCGCCAGCAGCCAAGAACTAGCGGGGGCCGGCGAGCAGTTCTTC; CDR3aa: CASSQELAGAGEQFF
d_gene: .; j_gene: TRBJ1-5; abundance: few; v_gene: TRBV20-1; CDR3nt: TGCAGTGCTGTCGCCGGGCAGCCCCAGCATTTT; CDR3aa: CSAVAGQPQHF
d_gene: TRBD2; j_gene: TRBJ2-2; abundance: .; v_gene: TRBV13; CDR3nt: TGTGCCAGCAGCTCCCCGGGACTAGCCTTCACAGGGGAGCTGTTTTTT; CDR3aa: CASSSPGLAFTGELFF
d_gene: TRBD2; j_gene: TRBJ2-2; abundance: .; v_gene: TRBV3-1/TRBV3-2; CDR3nt: TGTGCCAGCAGCCCTAGAAGCGGGGGCCGGGATTCCGGGGAGCTGTTTTTT; CDR3aa: CASSPRSGGRDSGELFF
d_gene: .; j_gene: TRBJ1-2; abundance: .; v_gene: TRBV15; CDR3nt: TGTGCCACCAGCAGAGATCTCGGGGGCTATGGCTACACCTTC; CDR3aa: CATSRDLGGYGYTF
d_gene: .; j_gene: TRBJ1-5; abundance: .; v_gene: TRBV11-2; CDR3nt: TGTGCCAGCAGCTTAGCCCGGGATTTCTACTATCAGCCCCAGCATTTT; CDR3aa: CASSLARDFYYQPQHF
d_gene: .; j_gene: TRBJ1-1; abundance: few; v_gene: TRBV7-2; CDR3nt: TGTGCCAGCAGCTTAGCGGAGGGGAACACTGAAGCTTTCTTT; CDR3aa: CASSLAEGNTEAFF
d_gene: .; j_gene: TRBJ1-1; abundance: .; v_gene: TRBV7-2; CDR3nt: TGTGCCAGCAGCTTAGAACAGGGAATGGGCACTGAAGCTTTCTTT; CDR3aa: CASSLEQGMGTEAFF